This section outlines one T cell receptor beta chain sequence together with its context. This clone was observed a single time. Its antigen is unknown. No base qualities exist here, and no much larger clone lies one base off it. V and J lose 1 base and 8 bases, and a span of 16 bases separates them. From its cysteine to its phenylalanine, the CDR3 spans 15 amino acids. The retained sequence is limited to the CDR3, 45 bases, with the frame set at the first base. CDR1 and CDR2, looked up from the germline V gene, are LGHNA and YNFKEQ. According to the study, the label for this sample's time point signals: cells obtained before transplantation from donor or recipient. CD3+CD4+ and CD3+CD8+ populations were FACS-sorted from unstimulated pre-transplant donor and recipient cells taken from spleen or lymph nodes. The sample is drawn from a study of graft-versus-host responses after intestinal transplantation (dated by TCRdb to the early 2020s). About the investigation overall: The transplants that recipients received were multivisceral, liver-intestinal, or isolated intestinal. Bulk TCR-beta CDR3 sequencing was used to track graft-versus-host and host-versus-graft alloreactive T cell clones in the graft, circulation and bone marrow after intestinal transplantation. To identify alloreactive clones, pre-transplant mixed lymphocyte reaction products were sequenced and then compared with unstimulated pre-transplant donor and recipient T cells. Rather than being sequenced by the commercial service, samples from a few later patients were sequenced in-house on an Illumina MiSeq and processed with MiXCR. A peak of at least 4% donor T cells among recipient peripheral blood mononuclear cells was the definition used for donor T cell macrochimerism. Every recipient was given anti-thymocyte globulin induction, then maintenance tacrolimus and steroids for about 3 years. A cohort of approximately 24 intestinal transplant recipients, including one retransplant, was enrolled, and a few patients lacking pretransplant specimens were excluded. Study-wide findings and limitations: GvH clones turned up in recipient bone marrow, with some appearing earlier in ileal mucosa or blood, a pattern consistent with an intestinal mucosal origin. The relatively low number and heterogeneity of intestinal transplant patients limited the conclusions. Patients with donor T cell macrochimerism had high GvH to HvG T cell clonal ratios in their allografts. Early after transplant, peak levels of circulating GvH clones were associated with declines in HvG clones.

The library was prepared using the immunoSEQ multiplex PCR assay. For most patients, genomic DNA was isolated with the Qiagen DNeasy Blood and Tissue Kit and shipped frozen to Adaptive Biotechnologies for TCR sequencing. Adaptive Biotechnologies carried out high-throughput TCR-beta CDR3 sequencing of genomic DNA for most patients. As for how the authors treated the data: Adaptive's ImmunoSEQ software supplied the TCR sequencing data for roughly 17 patients, while MiXCR and VDJtools were used to process a few other patients. To correct CD4 versus CD8 sorting errors, any sequence found in both subsets at a frequency ratio below 5:1 was removed. CDR3 nucleotide sequences shared by donor and recipient were removed because the origin of these sequences could not be assigned. At least 2-fold expansion over unstimulated cells and a minimum CFSE-low frequency of 0.002% (template counts) or 0.001% (read counts) were required for clones to be classified as alloreactive. Clones were considered mappable if detected in sequenced pre-transplant spleen, lymph node, or MLR CFSE-low populations of the donor or recipient. The cumulative frequency of alloreactive clones was calculated as a percentage of all sequences, weighted by copy number. Drawn from immuneACCESS, this table holds only the in-frame rearrangements with V and J called that TCRdb kept. Clones are partly lost; checked studies trace under half to an unresolved V gene and leave the rest unexplained. V, J and clone size derive from that table, while D and trimming were established from the DNA sequence. For this sample the table gives around 100,000 clones, of which roughly 89% were detected only once. The leading ten clones occupy 0.15% to 0.2% of the sample.

This clonotype was sampled from a human donor who was the organ donor for an intestinal transplant. Source: unstimulated CD4+ T cells sorted from spleen or lymph node cells, taken before transplant. The V and J segments used are TRBV4-2 and TRBJ2-3, with no confidently assigned D gene. The sequence in DNA is TGTGCCAGCAGCCAAGTCGCAGGCCGCCACGGTACGCAGTATTTT. This is translated as CASSQVAGRHGTQYF.